This T cell receptor (beta chain) is from a study of CD8+ T cells in alopecia areata. Treatment reported: oral pan-JAK inhibitor, 5-10 mg twice daily. Extracted RNA was reverse transcribed into cDNA, the sequencing template. Some clones are missing from TCRdb's copy, which holds only in-frame ones; the method was immunoSEQ multiplex PCR. Seen here are more than 95,000 clones, roughly 55% observed once, and the top ten hold 5% to 7%. The CDR3 spans 15 residues. Trimming pared 1 base from V and 6 bases from J, leaving 15 bases between. Germline CDR1 reads LNHNV; CDR2 reads YYDKDF (reference sequence). This chain connects TRBV15 to TRBJ1-2; D remains ambiguous. The sequences come from CD4+ T cells sorted from blood, collected at week 4, from a patient treated with tofacitinib. The clonotype comes from a human donor with alopecia areata. CDR3 in amino acids: CATSRGGWSGHGYTF. The CDR3 DNA reads as TGTGCCACCAGCAGAGGGGGTTGGAGTGGTCATGGCTACACCTTC.